The clone carrying this T cell receptor beta chain was seen only once. These data belong to a study of blood T cell repertoires in COVID-19. Study-level information: Acute and convalescent COVID-19 samples came from the United States, Italy and Spain. PBMCs, B-cell-depleted T cells, or T cells were the source of the cDNA or gDNA that made up the material.

Trimming took off 6 bases at V and 5 bases at J, with 16 bases between the two ends. This CDR3 comprises 15 residues. Germline CDR1 and CDR2: MDHEN and SYDVKM. TCRdb's copy holds only in-frame clones and misses some; the assay was immunoSEQ multiplex PCR. Among around 340,000 clones listed, just over 85% were seen once. The rearrangement joins TRBV28 to TRBJ1-4; D unclear. This clonotype was sampled from a woman between 40 and 55 years old with acute COVID-19. The material sequenced was PBMCs or T cells enriched from blood (not recorded which). CDR3 DNA sequence: TGTGCCAGCAGCCAAGGTGGGCAGCTGAATGAAAAACTGTTTTTT. It codes for CASSQGGQLNEKLFF.